A single sample gave rise to the 3 T cell receptor beta chains below, sequenced in a study of TIL therapy for anti-PD-1-resistant metastatic lung cancer. This was the immunoSEQ v3 assay. TCRdb's table, derived via immunoSEQ multiplex PCR, lists solely in-frame clones and lacks some. The sample carries approximately 60,000 clones, approximately 78% recorded once. Specified time point: pre-treatment sample, taken before nivolumab and TIL therapy. The starting material was blood, obtained at baseline. The receptors shown here come from a person aged 25 to 85 with non-small cell lung cancer.

The V call is TRBV24-1, the J call TRBJ2-5; TRBD1 agrees at 7 bases. Germline loops: CDR1 KGHDR, CDR2 SFDVKD. V dropped 9 bases and J dropped 2; count of bases not matched to a gene: 8. CDR3 length: 14 residues. Written as DNA, the CDR3 is TGTGCCACCGGCGAGGGGACAGCACAAGAGACCCAGTACTTC. Its translation: CATGEGTAQETQYF.

The chain uses TRBV7-2 and TRBJ2-5; 8 bases agree with TRBD2. The CDR3 is 14 residues long. Unmatched junction bases numbered 9, after V lost 7 bases and J lost 5 bases. CDR1 is SGHTA and CDR2 is FQGNSA in the germline V gene. In nucleotides, the CDR3 is TGTGCCAGCACCTCCTCTAGCGGGCTGGAGACCCAGTACTTC. It codes for CASTSSSGLETQYF.

The chain couples TRBV7-2 to TRBJ1-3; no clear D. The CDR3 has 16 residues. V lost 1 base and J lost 2, with 12 bases in between. Per the germline V gene, CDR1 is SGHTA and CDR2 is FQGNSA. CDR3 sequence: CASSLGTLGPGNTIYF. CDR3 in DNA: TGTGCCAGCAGCTTAGGGACCCTTGGACCTGGAAACACCATATATTTT.